This section outlines one TCR beta chain sequence together with its context. Its antigen is unidentified. V dropped 6 bases and J dropped 4; count of bases not matched to a gene: 5. This CDR3 contains 14 residues. Germline values: CDR1 MDHEN, CDR2 SYDVKM. The PCR was carried out with 60 Vbeta primers and 13 Jbeta primers. Sequencing used immunoSEQ multiplex PCR; TCRdb keeps in-frame clones, though not all of them. The sample records 140,000 to 150,000 clones, roughly 80% being singletons. This specimen comes from a study of cytomegalovirus exposure and HLA in healthy donors. Study results and caveats: Prediction of most subjects' HLA-A and HLA-B alleles by TCR beta sequences was reportedly accurate. Available immune exposure information covered CMV serostatus only.

The receptor comes from a young woman in good health and CMV-seronegative. The specimen was PBMCs. This sequence joins TRBV28 and TRBJ1-4, with 7 bases aligning to TRBD1. The CDR3 loop is CASSLGQNNEKLFF. The CDR3 DNA follows: TGTGCCAGCAGCCTGGGACAGAATAATGAAAAACTGTTTTTT.